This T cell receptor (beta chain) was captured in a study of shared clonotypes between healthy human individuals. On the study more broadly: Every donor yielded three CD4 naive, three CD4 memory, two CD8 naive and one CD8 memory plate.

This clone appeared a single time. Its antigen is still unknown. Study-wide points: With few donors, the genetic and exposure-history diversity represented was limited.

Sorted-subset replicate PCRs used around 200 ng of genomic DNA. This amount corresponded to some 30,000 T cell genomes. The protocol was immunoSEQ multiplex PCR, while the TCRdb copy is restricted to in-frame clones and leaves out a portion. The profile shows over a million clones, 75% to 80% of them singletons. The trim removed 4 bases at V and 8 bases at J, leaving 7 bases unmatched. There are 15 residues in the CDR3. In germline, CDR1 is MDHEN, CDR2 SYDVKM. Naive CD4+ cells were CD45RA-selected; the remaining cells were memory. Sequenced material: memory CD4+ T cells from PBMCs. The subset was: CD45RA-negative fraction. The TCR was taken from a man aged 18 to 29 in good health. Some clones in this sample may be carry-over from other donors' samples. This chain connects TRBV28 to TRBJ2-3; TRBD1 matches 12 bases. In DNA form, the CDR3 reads TGTGCCAGCAGTTACGGGACAGGGGGCCGAGGTACGCAGTATTTT. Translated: CASSYGTGGRGTQYF.